These 5 T cell receptor beta chains originate from one sample sequenced in a study of shared clonotypes between healthy human individuals. Profiling relied on immunoSEQ multiplex PCR, and the TCRdb table lists in-frame clones only, not all of them. The table has approximately 320,000 clones, roughly 87% seen once. The specimen sequenced was memory CD8+ T cells sorted from blood. Subset given: CD45RO+ cells pooled with CCR7-negative TemRA cells. The receptors derive from a man between 18 and 35 years old in good health.

The chain joins TRBV6-4 to TRBJ2-3; D gene unclear. Trimming shortened V by 2 bases and J by 2 bases, and 14 bases separated the two germline ends. The CDR3 loop spans 16 amino acids. Per the germline V gene, CDR1 is MRHNA and CDR2 is SNTAGT. DNA for the CDR3: TGTGCCAGCAGTGACGTATGGTCCCACTACACAGATACGCAGTATTTT. Its protein product is CASSDVWSHYTDTQYF.

The gene calls are TRBV4-1 and TRBJ2-1; 11 bases map to TRBD2. The CDR3 consists of 16 residues. Trimming took 0 bases from V and 3 from J; bases not matched to a gene: 1. Germline V lookup: CDR1 MGHRA, CDR2 YSYEKL. The CDR3 region has the DNA TGCGCCAGCAGCCAAGAACTAGCGGGAGTCTACAATGAGCAGTTCTTC. Amino acid sequence: CASSQELAGVYNEQFF.

The rearrangement links TRBV4-1 to TRBJ2-1, with D possibly matching TRBD2 (5 bases). The CDR3 has 15 amino acids. Germline CDR1 MGHRA, CDR2 YSYEKL. Trimming stripped 4 bases from V and 9 bases from J, with 19 bases between. The CDR3 bases are TGCGCCAGCAGCCCCATAGCGCTTCGGGCGGGTGAGCAGTTCTTC. This codes for CASSPIALRAGEQFF.

The genes are TRBV4-1 and TRBJ2-7; 7 bases are shared with TRBD1. The V gene's germline CDR1 is MGHRA and CDR2 YSYEKL. J was trimmed by 1 base and V by 5 bases; bases with no gene match: 11. The CDR3 spans 16 residues. Here the CDR3 DNA reads TGCGCCAGCAGCGACGTGATGACAGGGTATTCCTACGAGCAGTACTTC. Its translation: CASSDVMTGYSYEQYF.

This clone was counted a few times. Other DNA sequences in the sample encode the same CDR3. The V gene is TRBV27, the J gene TRBJ1-1; D unresolved. Germline values: CDR1 MNHEY, CDR2 SMNVEV (reference sequence). The V end lost 0 bases, the J end lost 0 bases, and 2 bases lay between the germline ends. The CDR3 totals 13 residues. The CDR3 region is CASSLSVNTEAFF. CDR3 in DNA: TGTGCCAGCAGTTTATCTGTGAACACTGAAGCTTTCTTT.